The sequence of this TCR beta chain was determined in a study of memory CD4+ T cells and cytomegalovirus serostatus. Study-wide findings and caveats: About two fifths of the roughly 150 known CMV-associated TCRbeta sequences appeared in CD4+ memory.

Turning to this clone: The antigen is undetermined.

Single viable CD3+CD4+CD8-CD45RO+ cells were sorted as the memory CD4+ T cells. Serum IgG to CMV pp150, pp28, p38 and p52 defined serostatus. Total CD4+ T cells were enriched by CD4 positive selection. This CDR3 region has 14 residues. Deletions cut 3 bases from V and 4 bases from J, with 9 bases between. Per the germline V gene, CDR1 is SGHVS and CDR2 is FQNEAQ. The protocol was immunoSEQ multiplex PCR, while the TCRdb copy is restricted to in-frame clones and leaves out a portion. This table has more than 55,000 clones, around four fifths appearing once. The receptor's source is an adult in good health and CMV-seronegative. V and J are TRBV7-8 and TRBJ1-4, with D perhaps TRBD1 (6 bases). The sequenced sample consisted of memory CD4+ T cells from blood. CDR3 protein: CASSFGGGNEKLFF. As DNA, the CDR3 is TGTGCCAGCAGCTTTGGAGGGGGTAATGAAAAACTGTTTTTT.